These 30 T cell receptor beta chains were all obtained from the same sample, sequenced in a study of CD4 T cells in relation to SARS-CoV-2 and coronaviruses. CD4+ T cells from unexposed donors were obtained before the COVID-19 pandemic (2011-2018). Generated by immunoSEQ multiplex PCR, the TCRdb table keeps only in-frame clones and is missing some. This sample has about 59,000 clones; 86% occur once, and the top ten carry roughly 1.4%. Material: memory CD4+ T cells from PBMCs. The receptors originated from a human donor in good health.

The count of this clone is one. In nucleotides, the CDR3 is TGTGCCAGCAGTTTATCGTGGAAGGAACGCTATGGCTACACCTTC. It codes for CASSLSWKERYGYTF. This chain uses TRBV27 with TRBJ1-2; no definite D call. Germline assignment: CDR1 MNHEY and CDR2 SMNVEV (reference sequence). Trimming pared 0 bases from V and 4 bases from J, leaving 12 bases between. The CDR3 runs 15 residues.

This clone appeared a single time. The chain employs TRBV7-2 and TRBJ2-1; D is uncertain. The CDR3 contains 14 residues. CDR1 SGHTA and CDR2 FQGNSA come from the germline V gene. Trimming pared 5 bases from V and 8 bases from J, leaving 16 bases between. CDR3 region: CASSQRIVPDEQFF. Written as DNA, the CDR3 is TGTGCCAGCAGCCAAAGGATCGTCCCAGATGAGCAGTTCTTC.

The chain uses TRBV14 and TRBJ2-3, with D hard to call. The V end was cut by 5 bases, the J end by 10 bases, with 10 bases between. This CDR3 has 11 amino acids. The germline V gene has CDR1 SGHDN and CDR2 FVKESK. The CDR3 loop is CASSEGLAQYF. The CDR3 DNA reads as TGTGCCAGCAGCGAAGGCCTCGCGCAGTATTTT.

The V gene is TRBV12-3 or TRBV12-4, the J gene TRBJ2-5, with 9 nucleotides matching TRBD1. This CDR3 region has 13 residues. The V gene end was trimmed by 4 bases and the J gene end by 4 bases; junction bases not matched to a gene: 1. CDR3 amino acids: CASSSGQGETQYF. Here the CDR3 DNA reads TGTGCCAGCAGTTCGGGACAGGGAGAGACCCAGTACTTC.

The chain recombines TRBV3-1 (or the pseudogene TRBV3-2) with TRBJ2-3; D might be TRBD1 (5 bases). CDR3 size: 13 residues. CDR1 is LGHDT and CDR2 is YNNKEL in the germline V gene (reference sequence). Trimming shortened V by 3 bases and J by 7 bases, and 11 bases separated the two germline ends. The CDR3 sequence is CASSHEDRHTQYF. CDR3 sequence (DNA): TGTGCCAGCAGCCATGAAGACAGACATACGCAGTATTTT.

This chain uses TRBV7-2 with TRBJ1-1; no reliable D call. V was shortened by 5 bases and J by 2 bases, with 12 bases between the two germline ends. Germline loops: CDR1 SGHTA, CDR2 FQGNSA. The CDR3 has 14 amino acids. The CDR3 region is CASSRKRLNTEAFF. The CDR3, as DNA: TGTGCCAGCAGCCGGAAGAGGCTCAACACTGAAGCTTTCTTT. Combining the CDR3 with reference TRBV7-2 and TRBJ1-1 gives the whole variable domain GAGVSQSPSNKVTEKGKDVELRCDPISGHTALYWYRQSLGQGLEFLIYFQGNSAPDKSGLPSDRFSAERTGGSVSTLTIQRTQQEDSAVYLCASSRKRLNTEAFFGQGTRLTVV.

The V gene is TRBV7-6, the J gene TRBJ2-7; possible D gene TRBD2, 6 bases. V was clipped by 4 bases and J by 6 bases, with 13 bases between them. Germline V gene sequence: CDR1 SGHVS, CDR2 FNYEAQ. CDR3 size: 13 residues. CDR3 loop: CASSYRTIGEQYF. The CDR3, as DNA: TGTGCCAGCAGCTACAGGACTATAGGCGAGCAGTACTTC.

The chain combines TRBV6-5 with TRBJ1-2; the match to TRBD1 covers 9 bases. This CDR3 has 14 residues. The V gene's germline CDR1 is MNHEY and CDR2 SVGAGI. V lost 7 bases and J lost 4; bases outside the gene matches: 7. This CDR3 is CASIGTGTFYGYTF. The CDR3 coding sequence is TGTGCCAGCATCGGGACAGGGACGTTCTATGGCTACACCTTC.

The CDR3 loop reads CAISKEQGAIRTDTQYF. The CDR3 DNA sequence: TGTGCCATCAGCAAAGAACAGGGGGCGATTCGGACAGATACGCAGTATTTT. The V call is TRBV10-3, the J call TRBJ2-3, with 9 bases aligning to TRBD1. The CDR3 length is 17 residues. Looked up from germline, CDR1 is ENHRY and CDR2 is SYGVKD. Trimming removed 6 bases from V and 3 bases from J; junction bases left unmatched: 13.

The chain joins TRBV6-1 to TRBJ1-4; no definite D call. Trimming took 0 bases from V and 6 from J, leaving 5 bases between them. Germline V gene sequence: CDR1 MNHNS, CDR2 SASEGT. CDR3 length: 13 amino acids. This chain's CDR3 is CASSEAWDEKLFF. The CDR3 coding sequence is TGTGCCAGCAGTGAAGCATGGGATGAAAAACTGTTTTTT.

The V call is TRBV3-1 (or the pseudogene TRBV3-2), the J call TRBJ2-1, with D unresolved. CDR1 and CDR2 from the germline V gene are LGHDT and YNNKEL (reference sequence). V was trimmed by 0 bases and J by 8 bases, leaving 5 bases between them. CDR3 length: 12 residues. The CDR3 region has the DNA TGTGCCAGCAGCCAAGAGAGCGATGAGCAGTTCTTC. Translating gives CASSQESDEQFF.

J is TRBJ2-1 and V is TRBV2, with D possibly matching TRBD2 (6 bases). Trimming took off 5 bases at V and 6 bases at J, with 11 bases between the two ends. The CDR3 contains 13 residues. Germline loops: CDR1 SNHLY, CDR2 FYNNEI. DNA for the CDR3: TGTGCCAGCAGTATTAGCGGCGCCAATGAGCAGTTCTTC. Translated, it gives CASSISGANEQFF.

This clone occurred once. The V gene is TRBV19, the J gene TRBJ2-1; 15 positions agree with TRBD2. V lost 3 bases to trimming and J lost 8 bases; unmatched junction nucleotides: 17. This CDR3 comprises 20 residues. Germline CDR1 reads LNHDA; CDR2 reads SQIVND (reference sequence). The CDR3 region has the DNA TGTGCCAGTAGTATTCGAGAGAGATTCCGGACTAGCGGGAGGGTCGATGAGCAGTTCTTC. The encoded protein is CASSIRERFRTSGRVDEQFF.

J is TRBJ2-3 and V is TRBV2; possibly TRBD2 for D (6 bases). The CDR3 is 14 residues long. Germline V gene lookup returns CDR1 SNHLY and CDR2 FYNNEI. Trimming took off 7 bases at V and 1 base at J, with 12 bases between the two ends. CDR3 coding DNA: TGTGCCAGCAAGCGAGCGGGCCGCACAGATACGCAGTATTTT. It translates to CASKRAGRTDTQYF.

This clone was detected only once. The chain combines TRBV2 with TRBJ1-2; D is uncertain. Between the trimmed V and J ends, which lost 1 base and 4 bases, there was a span of 7 bases. CDR1 is SNHLY and CDR2 is FYNNEI in the germline V gene. This CDR3 comprises 13 residues. This CDR3 is CASSEGSGYGYTF. Here the CDR3 DNA reads TGTGCCAGCAGTGAAGGCTCGGGCTATGGCTACACCTTC. The whole variable domain, remainder taken from reference TRBV2 and TRBJ1-2, is EPEVTQTPSHQVTQMGQEVILRCVPISNHLYFYWYRQILGQKVEFLVSFYNNEISEKSEIFDDQFSVERPDGSNFTLKIRSTKLEDSAMYFCASSEGSGYGYTFGSGTRLTVV.

This CDR3 is CASRLSGGRQETQYF. The DNA of the CDR3 is TGTGCCAGCAGACTAAGCGGGGGGCGCCAAGAGACCCAGTACTTC. The rearrangement links TRBV11-2 to TRBJ2-5; TRBD2 matches at 9 bases. Germline CDR1 reads SGHAT; CDR2 reads FQNNGV. The length of the CDR3 is 15 residues. J lost 1 base, V lost 6 bases, and 6 bases had no gene match. The whole variable domain, remainder taken from reference TRBV11-2 and TRBJ2-5, is EAGVAQSPRYKIIEKRQSVAFWCNPISGHATLYWYQQILGQGPKLLIQFQNNGVVDDSQLPKDRFSAERLKGVDSTLKIQPAKLEDSAVYLCASRLSGGRQETQYFGPGTRLLVL.

The V call is TRBV2, the J call TRBJ2-7; 7 positions match TRBD2. The CDR3 contains 13 residues. Germline CDR1 is SNHLY and CDR2 is FYNNEI. J was trimmed by 2 bases and V by 7 bases; bases with no gene match: 5. The CDR3 loop is CASMSGGAYEQYF. The DNA for the CDR3 is TGTGCCAGCATGTCTGGGGGGGCCTACGAGCAGTACTTC.

The chain uses TRBV19 and TRBJ1-2; D gene uncertain. V lost 0 bases, J lost 7 bases, and 12 bases lay in between. The CDR3 sequence is 14 residues long. CDR1 and CDR2 from the germline V gene are LNHDA and SQIVND (reference sequence). CDR3 coding DNA: TGTGCCAGTAGTATAGAAATAAGGAGTCGTGGCTACACCTTC. Translating gives CASSIEIRSRGYTF.

The chain joins TRBV7-2 to TRBJ2-7; TRBD1 agrees at 9 bases. This CDR3 is built from 17 residues. V lost 1 base to trimming and J lost 2 bases; unmatched junction nucleotides: 9. Germline CDR1 reads SGHTA; CDR2 reads FQGNSA. CDR3 DNA: TGTGCCAGCAGCTTAGGATCCGGGACAGGGTATACCTACGAGCAGTACTTC. Protein: CASSLGSGTGYTYEQYF.

The chain couples TRBV9 to TRBJ2-7, with 14 bases identical to TRBD2. The J segment lost 6 bases and the V segment lost 4 bases, leaving 3 bases of the junction unmatched. This CDR3 is 14 amino acids long. Germline V CDR1 and CDR2: SGDLS, YYNGEE. CDR3 DNA sequence: TGTGCCAGCAGCCGAGGGACTAGCGGGGGCGAGCAGTACTTC. It specifies CASSRGTSGGEQYF. Full variable domain (outside the CDR3, taken from reference TRBV9 and TRBJ2-7): DSGVTQTPKHLITATGQRVTLRCSPRSGDLSVYWYQQSLDQGLQFLIQYYNGEERAKGNILERFSAQQFPDLHSELNLSSLELGDSALYFCASSRGTSGGEQYFGPGTRLTVT.

V gene TRBV18 combines with J gene TRBJ1-3; D is ambiguous. CDR3 length: 15 amino acids. V lost 1 base and J lost 2, with 9 bases in between. Germline V gene lookup returns CDR1 KGHSH and CDR2 LQKENI. Here the CDR3 reads CASSPLKVPGNTIYF. In DNA form, the CDR3 reads TGTGCCAGCTCACCACTCAAGGTCCCTGGAAACACCATATATTTT.

This clone was found a few times. The V gene is TRBV19, the J gene TRBJ1-2; D unclear. Per germline, CDR1 LNHDA and CDR2 SQIVND (reference sequence). The CDR3 totals 15 residues. V was clipped by 0 bases and J by 1 base, with 9 bases between them. CDR3 nucleotide sequence: TGTGCCAGTAGTATAGAGAATCTAAGTAACTATGGCTACACCTTC. Its protein product is CASSIENLSNYGYTF.

The chain has TRBV5-8 and TRBJ2-3; TRBD2 is a possible D gene (5 bases). CDR1 SGHTS and CDR2 YDEGEE come from the germline V gene. Deletions cut 0 bases from V and 2 bases from J, with 10 bases between. The CDR3 runs 15 residues. CDR3 sequence reads: CASSLALASTDTQYF. CDR3 in DNA: TGTGCCAGCAGCTTGGCCCTAGCCTCCACAGATACGCAGTATTTT.

This chain joins TRBV27 and TRBJ1-1; no clear D. The length of the CDR3 is 13 residues. The V gene's germline CDR1 is MNHEY and CDR2 SMNVEV (reference sequence). Trimming removed 3 bases at V and 4 bases at J, with 9 bases between. This CDR3 reads CASSFTRSTEAFF. Written as DNA, the CDR3 is TGTGCCAGCAGTTTCACACGGTCCACTGAAGCTTTCTTT.

This rearrangement joins TRBV28 to TRBJ2-7; a weak D match, TRBD1 (7 bases). This CDR3 is built from 14 residues. CDR1 is MDHEN, CDR2 SYDVKM, per germline. V gave up 7 bases and J gave up 5 bases, with 18 bases separating them. CDR3 in amino acids: CASKTGLGGNEQYF. Written as DNA, the CDR3 is TGTGCCAGCAAGACAGGGCTGGGAGGAAACGAGCAGTACTTC.

The chain has TRBV9 and TRBJ2-1, with a possible D match to TRBD2 (6 bases). Germline CDR1 reads SGDLS; CDR2 reads YYNGEE. The CDR3 is 17 residues long. V lost 0 bases and J 3 bases, leaving 16 bases between the germline ends. CDR3 loop: CASSVAPFLADYNEQFF. The CDR3 nucleotides are TGTGCCAGCAGCGTAGCCCCGTTCTTAGCGGACTACAATGAGCAGTTCTTC.

This clone was observed once. This chain uses TRBV7-3 with TRBJ2-7, with TRBD2 identical over 8 bases. From germline, CDR1 is SGHTA and CDR2 FQGTGA. This CDR3 has 13 amino acids. The V segment lost 0 bases and the J segment 7 bases; nucleotides outside the gene matches: 2. The CDR3 region is CASSLTRGGEQYF. CDR3 nucleotide sequence: TGTGCCAGCAGCTTAACCCGGGGGGGGGAGCAGTACTTC.

The rearrangement joins TRBV7-2 to TRBJ2-7; 9 bases match TRBD2. The ends lost 1 base at V and 2 bases at J; junction bases unmatched: 3. Per germline, CDR1 SGHTA and CDR2 FQGNSA. The length of the CDR3 is 15 residues. CDR3 coding DNA: TGTGCCAGCAGCTTAGGGCTAGCGGGAACCTACGAGCAGTACTTC. Its translation: CASSLGLAGTYEQYF. The entire variable domain, with the rest obtained from reference TRBV7-2 and TRBJ2-7, is as follows: GAGVSQSPSNKVTEKGKDVELRCDPISGHTALYWYRQSLGQGLEFLIYFQGNSAPDKSGLPSDRFSAERTGGSVSTLTIQRTQQEDSAVYLCASSLGLAGTYEQYFGPGTRLTVT.

The chain recombines TRBV19 with TRBJ2-1; D may correspond to TRBD1 or TRBD2 (5 bases each). Trimming left V 5 bases short and J 9 bases short, with 17 bases between. This CDR3 has 14 amino acids. Germline values: CDR1 LNHDA, CDR2 SQIVND (reference sequence). For the CDR3, the DNA is TGTGCCAGTAGTTCTGTACCCGTCGGGGCTGAGCAGTTCTTC. It is translated as CASSSVPVGAEQFF.

This clone was observed a few times. The V gene is TRBV7-9, the J gene TRBJ1-1, with D possibly matching TRBD1 (5 bases). The germline gives CDR1 SEHNR, CDR2 FQNEAQ (reference sequence). The CDR3 is 14 amino acids. V lost 5 bases, J lost 5 bases, and 15 bases lay in between. The CDR3 region is CASSPMGTGTEAFF. CDR3 sequence (DNA): TGTGCCAGCAGCCCGATGGGGACCGGGACTGAAGCTTTCTTT.